What follows describes a single T cell receptor (beta chain). Germline values: CDR1 PRHDT, CDR2 FYEKMQ (reference sequence). This CDR3 has 14 residues. Between the trimmed V and J ends, which lost 4 bases and 2 bases, there was a span of 12 bases. The sample originates from a study of neoadjuvant anti-PD-1 for oral cavity cancer. The repertoire was sequenced with immunoSEQ multiplex PCR; TCRdb's copy has only in-frame clones and lacks some. The sample has more than 6,000 clones; about 77% are singletons. Specimen: PBMCs, collected before nivolumab (anti-PD-1) treatment. The rearrangement joins TRBV13 to TRBJ2-7; perhaps TRBD1 as D (5 bases). This clonotype was sampled from a person between 40 and 85 years old with oral cavity squamous cell carcinoma. CDR3 DNA: TGTGCCAGCAGCTCGGACACCTCAACCTACGAGCAGTACTTC. It codes for CASSSDTSTYEQYF.